Listed below are T cell receptor beta chains from one sample, sequenced in a study of T cells in Graves' hyperthyroidism and ophthalmopathy. TCRdb re-called the multiplex PCR reads through MiXCR, storing one row per CDR3 protein. The sample lists 490,000 or so distinct CDR3 sequences, about 15% occurring once. The sequenced sample was blood. These TCRs come from a woman between 25 and 40 years old with Graves' ophthalmopathy. Each CDR3 is given with its conserved first and last residue. A D gene is named only where the DNA matches it firmly. Not all rows give a size; the values are once, few, many and, for expanded clones, a class.

>many|TRBJ2-3|-|TRBV27
TGTGCCAGCAGTTTATCGGCAGGAGATACGCAGTATTTT
CASSLSAGDTQYF
>-|TRBJ2-1|-|TRBV10-1
TGCGCCAGCAGTGAGCCTACCGGGACACTGGACCACAACGAGCAGTTCTTC
CASSEPTGTLDHNEQFF
>many|TRBJ1-2|-|TRBV28
TGTGCCAGCAGTTTAAAGAGCGAGTATGGCTACACCTTC
CASSLKSEYGYTF
>-|TRBJ2-3|-|TRBV6-2/TRBV6-3
TGTGCCAGCAGTTACTCACCCGGGAGCGGGACAGATACGCAGTATTTT
CASSYSPGSGTDTQYF
>many|TRBJ2-7|TRBD2|TRBV12-3/TRBV12-4
TGTGCCAGCAGTCTTGGGACTAGCGGGATGGGCGAGCAGTACTTC
CASSLGTSGMGEQYF
>many|TRBJ2-7|-|TRBV7-2
TGTGCCAGCAGCTTCCAGGGTCGACTATACGAGCAGTACTTC
CASSFQGRLYEQYF
>many|TRBJ2-1|-|TRBV11-2
TGTGCCAGCAGCTCCCTTAAGGCACCAATCTACAATGAGCAGTTCTTC
CASSSLKAPIYNEQFF
>many|TRBJ2-1|-|TRBV12-3/TRBV12-4
TGTGCCAGCAGCACGATGGGCAATGAGCAGTTCTTC
CASSTMGNEQFF
>many|TRBJ2-2|-|TRBV7-2
TGTGCCAGCAGTGGCTCGGGCACCGGGGAGCTGTTTTTT
CASSGSGTGELFF
>-|TRBJ2-3|TRBD2|TRBV4-3
TGCGCCAGCAGCCAAGATCCTAGCGGGAGGGCCCCACTGGGTACGCAGTATTTT
CASSQDPSGRAPLGTQYF
>many|TRBJ2-7|TRBD1|TRBV28
TGTGCCAGCAGTTCCCCGGGGACAGATGCCTACGAGCAGTACTTC
CASSSPGTDAYEQYF
>many|TRBJ2-7|-|TRBV28
TGTGCCAGCAGGCAGGGTACGGACTACTACGAGCAGTACTTC
CASRQGTDYYEQYF
>many|TRBJ2-1|TRBD2|TRBV7-2
TGTGCCAGCAGCTTAAGGACTAGCGGGAGGAATGAGCAGTTCTTC
CASSLRTSGRNEQFF
>few|TRBJ1-2|TRBD1|TRBV29-1
TGCAGCGCGGATAAGCCTTTACAGGGGGAGTATGACTACACCTTC
CSADKPLQGEYDYTF
>many|TRBJ2-7|-|TRBV11-2
TGTGCCAGCAGCTTAGAGGTTATTTACTCCTACGAGCAGTACTTC
CASSLEVIYSYEQYF
>-|TRBJ2-3|TRBD2|TRBV7-2
TGTGCCAGCAGCTCCCTGGGAACTAGCGGATCCACAGATACGCAGTATTTT
CASSSLGTSGSTDTQYF
>-|TRBJ1-2|-|TRBV6-1
TGTGCCAGCAGCTACGGACGGGGCTACACCTTC
CASSYGRGYTF
>few|TRBJ1-1|-|TRBV6-2/TRBV6-3
TGTGCCAGCAGTTACGAGGCAGGGAAGGTGATGAACACTGAAGCTTTCTTT
CASSYEAGKVMNTEAFF
>many|TRBJ2-5|TRBD2|TRBV7-2
TGTGCCAGCACGGGGGGGACTAGCGGTCAAACAGTCGGGACCCAGTACTTC
CASTGGTSGQTVGTQYF
>-|TRBJ2-2|-|TRBV27
TGTGCCAGTACCCGTGGGGACGCCGGGGAGCTGTTTTTT
CASTRGDAGELFF
>many|TRBJ2-1|-|TRBV28
TGTGCCAGCACCCTGGGCGGTGAGCAGTTCTTC
CASTLGGEQFF
>many|TRBJ1-1|-|TRBV20-1
TGCAGTGCTAGTAGAGTATGGAACACTGAAGCTTTCTTT
CSASRVWNTEAFF
>few|TRBJ2-1|TRBD2|TRBV9
TGTGCCAGCAGCGTACGTAGCGGGAGCACCAATGAGCAGTTCTTC
CASSVRSGSTNEQFF
>few|TRBJ2-1|TRBD2|TRBV20-1
TGCAGTGCTAGAGATCTGGGTTTGAGACTAGCGGTCGATGAGCAGTTCTTC
CSARDLGLRLAVDEQFF
>few|TRBJ2-1|-|TRBV28
TGTGCCAGCTTTCGCCCACAGGGAAATGAGCAGTTCTTC
CASFRPQGNEQFF
>-|TRBJ1-2|-|TRBV6-1
TGTGCCAGCAGTGAAATGGGGGATCACGGCTACACCTTC
CASSEMGDHGYTF
>many|TRBJ2-2|TRBD1|TRBV28
TGTGCCAGCAGTACCTCGGACAGGGTCGGCGGGGAGCTGTTTTTT
CASSTSDRVGGELFF
>-|TRBJ1-5|-|TRBV5-5
TGCGCCAGCAGCCAAGAAGGCAGGGTATCCTATCAGCCCCAGCATTTT
CASSQEGRVSYQPQHF
>-|TRBJ1-3|-|TRBV20-1
TGCAGTGCGGGCGACAGGTCCTCTGGAAACACCATATATTTT
CSAGDRSSGNTIYF
>-|TRBJ1-5|TRBD1|TRBV10-2
TGCGCCAGCGCGTTAGGACAGGGTATCATTCAGCCCCAGCATTTT
CASALGQGIIQPQHF
>many|TRBJ2-7|TRBD2|TRBV5-1
TGCGCCAGCAGCTCTGGGACTAGCCGCTACGAGCAGTACTTC
CASSSGTSRYEQYF
>few|TRBJ2-2|TRBD2|TRBV4-2
TGTGCCAGCAGCCAAGATGCGGGAGAGTCAACCGGGGAGCTGTTTTTT
CASSQDAGESTGELFF
>many|TRBJ2-7|-|TRBV6-1
TGTGCCAGCAGGAAAAGTGGGACTCTCTACGAGCAGTACTTC
CASRKSGTLYEQYF
>-|TRBJ2-6|-|TRBV7-9
TGTGCCAGCAGCTTATCGGTTGGGGCCAACGTCCTGACTTTC
CASSLSVGANVLTF
>many|TRBJ2-7|TRBD2|TRBV7-9
TGTGCCAGCAGCTTAGCGGGCGCTAGCGGGAGGTACGAGCAGTACTTC
CASSLAGASGRYEQYF
>few|TRBJ2-2|-|TRBV4-1
TGCGCCAGCAGCCATCCAGGGTTACCCGGGGAGCTGTTTTTT
CASSHPGLPGELFF
>-|TRBJ1-4|TRBD1|TRBV29-1
TGCAGCGTGCAGGGGGTGGCTACTAATGAAAAACTGTTTTTT
CSVQGVATNEKLFF
>few|TRBJ2-2|TRBD1|TRBV20-1
TGCAGTGCTAGATACAGGGGCACCGGGGAGCTGTTTTTT
CSARYRGTGELFF
>many|TRBJ2-7|-|TRBV30
TGTGCCTGGCGTATATTCCCGGCAGATTCCTACGAGCAGTACTTC
CAWRIFPADSYEQYF
>many|TRBJ1-1|-|TRBV30
TGTGCCTGGAGTTATACTGAAGCTTTCTTT
CAWSYTEAFF
>many|TRBJ2-7|-|TRBV7-2
TGTGCCAGCAGCTTTGGGGCCGGGTCTGGCGAGCAGTACTTC
CASSFGAGSGEQYF
>many|TRBJ2-1|TRBD2|TRBV20-1
TGCAGTGCTAGAGTCGCGGGAGGGCCTCGGGCAGTCAATGAGCAGTTCTTC
CSARVAGGPRAVNEQFF
>-|TRBJ1-2|-|TRBV27
TGTGCCAGCAGTTTCACCCGGCACGGAAACTATGGCTACACCTTC
CASSFTRHGNYGYTF
>many|TRBJ1-1|-|TRBV11-2
TGTGCCAGCAGCTTAGGGAATCGGAACACTGAAGCTTTCTTT
CASSLGNRNTEAFF
>-|TRBJ1-3|TRBD1|TRBV7-8
TGTGCCAGCAGCCCCCGGACAGGGGGCGCGAACACCATATATTTT
CASSPRTGGANTIYF
>-|TRBJ2-5|TRBD2|TRBV20-1
TGCAGTGCTAGCGAAGCGGGAGGCACACAAGAGACCCAGTACTTC
CSASEAGGTQETQYF
>many|TRBJ1-1|TRBD1|TRBV3-1
TGTGCCAGCAGCCAACTCGACAGGGCCCTTGGGGGCCCTGAAGCTTTCTTT
CASSQLDRALGGPEAFF
>few|TRBJ2-5|-|TRBV20-1
TGCAGTGCTCCCCCTCGGGCAATTACTGAGAGGGAGACCCAGTACTTC
CSAPPRAITERETQYF
>many|TRBJ1-1|-|TRBV3-1
TGTGCCAGCAGCCAAGATACAGTGAACACTGAAGCTTTCTTT
CASSQDTVNTEAFF
>many|TRBJ2-2|-|TRBV7-8
TGTGCCAGCAGCCTCGGGACTCACACCGGGGAGCTGTTTTTT
CASSLGTHTGELFF
>-|TRBJ2-7|-|TRBV6-1
TGTGCCAGCCATCGAGAAGGTCTGCCCAACTACGAGCAGTACTTC
CASHREGLPNYEQYF